These T cell receptor beta chains were read from a single sample in a study of OX40 agonist ivuxolimab in advanced cancers. The assay was immunoSEQ multiplex PCR, and TCRdb's table has in-frame clones only and misses some. There are about 45,000 clones in the sample; roughly 90% occur only once, and about 19% lies in the top ten. The starting material was CD4+ or CD8+ T cells sorted from blood, obtained in a trial of the OX40 agonist ivuxolimab. These receptors all come from an adult with an advanced solid tumor such as melanoma, head and neck, liver or kidney cancer. The CDR3 runs from the conserved cysteine through the conserved F or W. The D gene is left open where the match is weak. Some rows have no size entry. The others give once, few or many, or a class for an expanded clone.

-,-,TRBJ2-7,TRBV11-2,CASSFWGSSYEQYF,TGTGCCAGCAGCTTTTGGGGCAGCTCCTACGAGCAGTACTTC
-,-,TRBJ2-3,TRBV9,CASSVADGWADTQYF,TGTGCCAGCAGCGTAGCGGACGGCTGGGCGGATACGCAGTATTTT
-,TRBD2,TRBJ2-1,TRBV6-5,CASSYGGSIYEQFF,TGTGCCAGCAGTTATGGCGGGAGTATCTATGAGCAGTTCTTC
-,TRBD2,TRBJ2-5,TRBV11-1,CASSSYTSGSRPPETQYF,TGTGCCAGCAGCTCATACACTAGCGGAAGTCGACCCCCAGAGACCCAGTACTTC
-,-,TRBJ2-2,TRBV18,CASSTVGLASLSTGELFF,TGTGCCAGCTCAACGGTAGGGCTAGCGTCCCTTTCCACCGGGGAGCTGTTTTTT
-,-,TRBJ2-3,TRBV6-5,CASSYSPPGGGLPQYF,TGTGCCAGCAGTTACTCACCCCCCGGTGGTGGCCTTCCGCAGTATTTT
-,-,TRBJ1-2,TRBV4-1,CASSQIVAENYGYTF,TGCGCCAGCAGCCAAATAGTGGCTGAAAACTATGGCTACACCTTC
-,-,TRBJ2-6,TRBV7-6,CASSLPTVSGANVLTF,TGTGCCAGCAGCCTCCCGACAGTCTCTGGGGCCAACGTCCTGACTTTC
-,-,TRBJ1-6,TRBV5-6,CASSAQIYNSPLHF,TGTGCCAGCAGCGCACAGATCTATAATTCACCCCTCCACTTT
-,-,TRBJ1-5,TRBV4-2,CASSQVEGNQPQHF,TGTGCCAGCAGCCAAGTGGAGGGGAATCAGCCCCAGCATTTT
-,-,TRBJ1-1,TRBV19,CASSMDRVQGMNTEAFF,TGTGCCAGTAGTATGGACCGGGTCCAGGGCATGAACACTGAAGCTTTCTTT
-,TRBD2,TRBJ2-1,TRBV6-5,CASRERGQSYNEQFF,TGTGCCAGCCGGGAGCGGGGCCAGTCCTACAATGAGCAGTTCTTC
-,-,TRBJ2-7,TRBV7-9,CASSSVSGGRNYEQYF,TGTGCCAGCAGCTCGGTGAGTGGGGGCCGAAACTACGAGCAGTACTTC
-,TRBD2,TRBJ2-5,TRBV27,CASSPGLATGETQYF,TGTGCCAGCAGTCCGGGACTAGCGACCGGGGAGACCCAGTACTTC
-,-,TRBJ2-2,TRBV19,CASRVDGRGRTGELFF,TGTGCCAGTAGAGTGGATGGCAGGGGAAGAACCGGGGAGCTGTTTTTT
once,-,TRBJ2-1,TRBV21-1,CASSKYPWGTPDDEQFF,TGTGCCAGCAGCAAATACCCTTGGGGGACCCCGGACGATGAGCAGTTCTTC
-,-,TRBJ2-3,TRBV4-1,CASSQGQLSTDTQYF,TGCGCCAGCAGCCAAGGACAGCTTAGCACAGATACGCAGTATTTT
-,-,TRBJ2-1,TRBV2,CASSSPGYVDGQKAYNEQFF,TGTGCCAGCAGTTCTCCAGGGTACGTTGATGGGCAGAAAGCTTACAATGAGCAGTTCTTC
-,TRBD1,TRBJ1-1,TRBV5-5,CASSSGQEAMNTEAFF,TGTGCCAGCAGCTCGGGACAGGAAGCCATGAACACTGAAGCTTTCTTT
-,-,TRBJ2-7,TRBV30,CAWSIPGSLTYEQYF,TGTGCCTGGAGTATTCCCGGGTCTCTAACCTACGAGCAGTACTTC